This T cell receptor beta chain appears in the sequencing data of a study of T cell changes during pregnancy in multiple sclerosis. Sequencing used immunoSEQ multiplex PCR; TCRdb keeps in-frame clones, though not all of them. The repertoire consists of around 22,000 clones, with approximately 89% occurring once and the leading ten covering roughly 0.68%. This CDR3 contains 13 residues. V lost 6 bases to trimming and J lost 6 bases, with 14 bases between them. CDR1 is MNHNS and CDR2 is SASEGT in the germline V gene. The chain is built from TRBV6-1 and TRBJ1-2, with TRBD1 as a possible D gene (5 bases). This TCR derives from a female donor in good health, enrolled as a control in a pregnancy study. Material: CD4+ T cells from peripheral blood mononuclear cells, obtained after pregnancy. CDR3 amino acids: CASSEQEMDGYTF. As DNA, the CDR3 is TGTGCCAGCAGCGAACAGGAAATGGATGGCTACACCTTC.